The clone carrying this TCR beta chain was observed many times. CDR1 and CDR2 from the germline V gene are MNHEY and SVGEGT. Germline trimming cut 0 bases from V and 8 bases from J; bases unmatched to any gene: 7. The CDR3 extends over 15 amino acids. This record comes from a study of early T cells in non-severe SARS-CoV-2 infection. Unique molecular identifier tags were affixed to discrete cDNA molecules. TCRdb independently ran MiXCR on the 5' RACE reads; one entry per CDR3 protein. Altogether tens of thousands of distinct CDR3 sequences are present, more than 9% being singletons, with the ten largest covering 8%.

The sequence was collected from an adult who was a healthcare worker with PCR-confirmed SARS-CoV-2 infection or an uninfected control (not recorded which). The material sequenced was whole blood, taken at baseline. V gene TRBV6-2 or TRBV6-3 combines with J gene TRBJ2-1, with 7 bases identical to TRBD1. DNA of the CDR3: TGTGCCAGCAGTTACTCATCCAGGGGGATTTATGAGCAGTTCTTC. Protein: CASSYSSRGIYEQFF.